Sequencing of this T cell receptor beta chain was carried out in a study of cytomegalovirus exposure and HLA in healthy donors. Notes on the study in general: Reportedly, diagnosis of cytomegalovirus status by the classifier showed high specificity and sensitivity. Researchers left out some V segments, among them TRBV6-2 and TRBV6-3, as indistinguishable. Later on, an analysis showed TCR association rates differing by HLA locus, with DRB1 the most and HLA-C the fewest.

In regard to this clone: Its antigen is still unknown.

Germline V gene data show CDR1 as SGHAT and CDR2 as FQDESV (reference sequence). The CDR3 is made up of 11 amino acids. V lost 5 bases and J lost 3, with 5 bases in between. The PCR was carried out with 60 Vbeta primers and 13 Jbeta primers. Produced via immunoSEQ multiplex PCR; TCRdb's table is partial and in-frame only. The listing contains some 120,000 clones. This TCR was recovered from a man aged 25-45 years in good health and CMV-seronegative. V and J are TRBV11-1 and TRBJ2-7; perhaps TRBD2 as D (5 bases). The sequencing input was PBMCs. As DNA, the CDR3 is TGTGCCAGCAGCCGGGACTACGAGCAGTACTTC. Translated, it gives CASSRDYEQYF.